This T cell receptor beta chain was identified during a study of blood T cell repertoires in COVID-19. Background on the study: The analysed material was cDNA or gDNA that came from T cells, B-cell-depleted T cells, or PBMCs.

Authors' methods: Amplification of reference gene primers provided the estimated nucleated cell counts. Here immunoSEQ multiplex PCR was the method, and the copy in TCRdb shows in-frame clones only, minus some. V and J calls plus clone size are reproduced from that table; the DNA served to infer D and trimming. This sample has roughly 60,000 clones, with around 86% found just once. Germline V gives CDR1 SGHRS, CDR2 YFSETQ. This CDR3 comprises 16 residues. With V trimmed by 4 bases and J by 2 bases, 7 bases remained unmatched. This chain links TRBV5-1 with TRBJ2-4, with TRBD1 identical over 9 bases. The sample taken for sequencing was peripheral blood. The receptor was isolated from a human donor with active COVID-19. The donor label of this sample is uncertain. The CDR3 DNA reads TGCGCCAGCAGCGAAACAGGGGGCGTATCCAAAAACATTCAGTACTTC. Amino acid sequence: CASSETGGVSKNIQYF.